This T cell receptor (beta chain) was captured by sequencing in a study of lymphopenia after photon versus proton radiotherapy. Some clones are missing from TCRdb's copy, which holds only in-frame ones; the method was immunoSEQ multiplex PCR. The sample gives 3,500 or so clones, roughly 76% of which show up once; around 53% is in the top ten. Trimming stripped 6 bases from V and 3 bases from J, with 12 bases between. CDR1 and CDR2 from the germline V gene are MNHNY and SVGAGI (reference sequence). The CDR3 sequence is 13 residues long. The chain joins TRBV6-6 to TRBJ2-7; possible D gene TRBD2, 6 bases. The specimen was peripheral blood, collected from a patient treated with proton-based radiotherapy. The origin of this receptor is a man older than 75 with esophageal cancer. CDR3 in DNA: TGTGCCAGCAGCCCGGACTATTTCTACGAGCAGTACTTC. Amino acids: CASSPDYFYEQYF.